These 10 T cell receptor beta chains share one sample of origin, sequenced in a study of blood T cell repertoires in COVID-19. Some clones are missing from TCRdb's copy, which holds only in-frame ones; the method was immunoSEQ multiplex PCR. The sample includes approximately 94,000 clones, approximately 91% of them seen just once. Material: peripheral blood. These receptors originate from a man between 45 and 60 years old with active COVID-19.

The chain recombines TRBV6-5 with TRBJ2-5; D is perhaps TRBD2 (5 bases). Trimming stripped 0 bases from V and 4 bases from J, with 9 bases between. The CDR3 is 14 residues long. Germline V gene lookup returns CDR1 MNHEY and CDR2 SVGAGI. CDR3: CASSYSQGGETQYF. As DNA, the CDR3 is TGTGCCAGCAGTTACTCTCAAGGAGGAGAGACCCAGTACTTC.

The rearrangement joins TRBV24-1 to TRBJ2-1; TRBD1 aligns across 9 bases. The germline gives CDR1 KGHDR, CDR2 SFDVKD. The CDR3 extends over 14 amino acids. V lost 9 bases, J lost 4 bases, and 6 bases stayed unmatched. The CDR3 DNA is TGTGCCACCGGGACAGGGAGGGGGTACAATGAGCAGTTCTTC. Translation gives CATGTGRGYNEQFF.

Here the CDR3 reads CASSIWENQPQHF. CDR3 sequence (DNA): TGTGCCAGTAGTATCTGGGAGAATCAGCCCCAGCATTTT. This rearrangement joins TRBV19 to TRBJ1-5, with D uncertain. Germline V gives CDR1 LNHDA, CDR2 SQIVND (reference sequence). The V and J ends lost 3 bases and 4 bases respectively, with 7 bases between them. CDR3 length: 13 amino acids.

J is TRBJ1-4 and V is TRBV6-6; TRBD1 might be the D (5 bases). Germline V gene data show CDR1 as MNHNY and CDR2 as SVGAGI (reference sequence). The CDR3 spans 14 residues. The V end lost 5 bases, the J end lost 3 bases, and 10 bases lay between the germline ends. CDR3 coding DNA: TGTGCCAGCAGTCGGGACTTAGCTAATGAAAAACTGTTTTTT. Translated: CASSRDLANEKLFF.

This chain joins TRBV27 and TRBJ2-1; D might be TRBD2 (6 bases). V lost 11 bases and J 10 bases, leaving 15 bases between the germline ends. This CDR3 spans 11 amino acids. Germline values: CDR1 MNHEY, CDR2 SMNVEV (reference sequence). The CDR3 DNA reads as TGTGCCTCGCGGGGCGCAGGGGAGCAGTTCTTC. The encoded protein is CASRGAGEQFF.

The genes are TRBV5-1 and TRBJ2-5, with 12 bases matching TRBD2. The CDR3 is made up of 17 amino acids. The junction had 10 bases not matched to a gene; V was cut back by 3 bases and J by 4 bases. Germline loops: CDR1 SGHRS, CDR2 YFSETQ. The CDR3 reads CASSSGLAGTGVETQYF. In nucleotides, the CDR3 is TGCGCCAGCAGCTCCGGACTAGCGGGGACGGGGGTAGAGACCCAGTACTTC.

In its sample, this clone was seen a few times. The chain recombines TRBV6-2 or TRBV6-3 with TRBJ2-5; a weak D match, TRBD1 (6 bases). The CDR3 runs to 14 residues. Looked up from germline, CDR1 is MNHEY and CDR2 is SVGEGT. Trimming cost V 2 bases and J 5 bases, with 12 bases left between them. CDR3 in amino acids: CASSYVGARETQYF. Here the CDR3 DNA reads TGTGCCAGCAGTTACGTGGGGGCCAGGGAGACCCAGTACTTC.

The rearrangement links TRBV13 to TRBJ1-2; 11 nucleotides align to TRBD1. V gave up 4 bases and J gave up 4 bases; unmatched junction bases: 5. Germline values: CDR1 PRHDT, CDR2 FYEKMQ (reference sequence). The CDR3 sequence is 15 residues long. Written as DNA, the CDR3 is TGTGCCAGCAGCTCAAGGGACAGGGGGTTCTATGGCTACACCTTC. Its translation is CASSSRDRGFYGYTF.

This chain uses TRBV11-2 with TRBJ2-5; 7 bases map to TRBD2. V trimming: 0 bases; J trimming: 0 bases; junction bases outside the gene matches: 16. Looked up from germline, CDR1 is SGHAT and CDR2 is FQNNGV. This CDR3 has 20 residues. The CDR3 DNA is TGTGCCAGCAGCTTAGATCAGGCTAGCGGTCCTCCCCTGTACCAAGAGACCCAGTACTTC. Translated: CASSLDQASGPPLYQETQYF. Combining the CDR3 with reference TRBV11-2 and TRBJ2-5 gives the whole variable domain EAGVAQSPRYKIIEKRQSVAFWCNPISGHATLYWYQQILGQGPKLLIQFQNNGVVDDSQLPKDRFSAERLKGVDSTLKIQPAKLEDSAVYLCASSLDQASGPPLYQETQYFGPGTRLLVL.

The gene calls are TRBV23-1 and TRBJ1-1; 7 bases map to TRBD1. TRBV23-1 is an open reading frame whose function is uncertain. V shed 6 bases, J shed 1 base, and the junction held 17 bases outside the gene matches. This CDR3 has 18 amino acids. CDR3 sequence: CASRLGQPIARANTEAFF. Here the CDR3 DNA reads TGCGCCAGCAGGCTGGGACAGCCAATAGCCAGGGCGAACACTGAAGCTTTCTTT.